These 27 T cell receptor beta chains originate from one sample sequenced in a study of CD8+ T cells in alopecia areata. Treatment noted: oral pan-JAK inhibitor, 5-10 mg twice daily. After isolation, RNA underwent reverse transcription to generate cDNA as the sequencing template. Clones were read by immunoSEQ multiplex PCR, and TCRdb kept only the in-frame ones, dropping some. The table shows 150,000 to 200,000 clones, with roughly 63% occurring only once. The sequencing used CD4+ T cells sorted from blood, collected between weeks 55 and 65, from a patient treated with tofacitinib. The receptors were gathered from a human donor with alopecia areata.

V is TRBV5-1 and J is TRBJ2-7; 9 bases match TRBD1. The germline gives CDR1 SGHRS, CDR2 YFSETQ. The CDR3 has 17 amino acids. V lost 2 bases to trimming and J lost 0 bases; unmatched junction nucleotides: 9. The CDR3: CASSLRPGQGISYEQYF. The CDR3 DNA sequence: TGCGCCAGCAGCTTACGTCCGGGACAGGGTATCTCCTACGAGCAGTACTTC.

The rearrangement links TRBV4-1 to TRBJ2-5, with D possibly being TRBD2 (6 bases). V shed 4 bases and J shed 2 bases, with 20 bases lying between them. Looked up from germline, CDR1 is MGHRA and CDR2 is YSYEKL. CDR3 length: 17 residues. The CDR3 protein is CASSLGRGRREQETQYF. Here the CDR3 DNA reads TGCGCCAGCAGCCTAGGACGGGGACGGAGGGAACAAGAGACCCAGTACTTC.

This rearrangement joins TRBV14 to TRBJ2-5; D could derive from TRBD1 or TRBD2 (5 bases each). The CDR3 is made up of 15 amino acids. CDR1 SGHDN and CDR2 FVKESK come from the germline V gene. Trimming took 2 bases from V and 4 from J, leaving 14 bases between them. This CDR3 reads CASSQPPGPPETQYF. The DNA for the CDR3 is TGTGCCAGCAGCCAACCGCCGGGACCCCCAGAGACCCAGTACTTC.

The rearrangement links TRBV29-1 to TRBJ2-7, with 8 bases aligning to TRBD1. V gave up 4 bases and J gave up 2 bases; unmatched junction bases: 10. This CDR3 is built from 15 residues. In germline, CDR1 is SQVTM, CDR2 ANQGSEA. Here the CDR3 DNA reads TGCAGCGTTGGGGGGGACCCGGACAGGGCCTACGAGCAGTACTTC. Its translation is CSVGGDPDRAYEQYF.

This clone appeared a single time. This CDR3 reads CASSRARDGSVPPLHF. As DNA, the CDR3 is TGCGCCAGCAGCCGAGCCCGGGACGGTAGTGTCCCACCCCTCCACTTT. This chain uses TRBV4-1 with TRBJ1-6; TRBD1 is a possible D gene (5 bases). From germline, CDR1 is MGHRA and CDR2 YSYEKL. The V and J ends lost 4 bases and 11 bases respectively, with 21 bases between them. The CDR3 consists of 16 residues.

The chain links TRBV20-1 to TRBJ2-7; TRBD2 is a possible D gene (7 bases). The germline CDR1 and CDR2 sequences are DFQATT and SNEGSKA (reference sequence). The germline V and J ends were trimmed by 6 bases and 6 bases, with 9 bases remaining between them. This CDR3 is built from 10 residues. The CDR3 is CSAGGAEQYF. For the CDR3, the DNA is TGCAGTGCGGGGGGGGCCGAGCAGTACTTC.

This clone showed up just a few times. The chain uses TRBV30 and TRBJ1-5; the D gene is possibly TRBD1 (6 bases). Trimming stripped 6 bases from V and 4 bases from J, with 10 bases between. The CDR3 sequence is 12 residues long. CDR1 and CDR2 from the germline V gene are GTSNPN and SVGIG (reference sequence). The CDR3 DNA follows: TGTGCCTGTACCCAGGGGAATCAGCCCCAGCATTTT. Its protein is CACTQGNQPQHF.

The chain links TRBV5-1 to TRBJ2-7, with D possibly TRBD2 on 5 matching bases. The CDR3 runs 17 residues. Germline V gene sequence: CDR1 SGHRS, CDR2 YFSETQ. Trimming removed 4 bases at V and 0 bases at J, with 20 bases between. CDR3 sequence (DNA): TGCGCCAGCAGCCCCGATTCCTCTAGCTCTAGCTCCTACGAGCAGTACTTC. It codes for CASSPDSSSSSSYEQYF.

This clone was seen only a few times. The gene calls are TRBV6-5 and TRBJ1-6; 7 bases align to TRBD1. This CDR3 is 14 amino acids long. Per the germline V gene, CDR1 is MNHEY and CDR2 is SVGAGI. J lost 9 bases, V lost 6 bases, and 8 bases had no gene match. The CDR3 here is CASRPQGSGSPLHF. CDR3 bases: TGTGCCAGCAGACCACAGGGGAGCGGTTCACCCCTCCACTTT.

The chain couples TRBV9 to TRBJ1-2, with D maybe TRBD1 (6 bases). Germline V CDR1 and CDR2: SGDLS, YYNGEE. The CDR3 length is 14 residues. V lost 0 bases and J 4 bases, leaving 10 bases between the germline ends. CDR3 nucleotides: TGTGCCAGCAGCGTAGAGGACAGAGGCTATGGCTACACCTTC. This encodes CASSVEDRGYGYTF.

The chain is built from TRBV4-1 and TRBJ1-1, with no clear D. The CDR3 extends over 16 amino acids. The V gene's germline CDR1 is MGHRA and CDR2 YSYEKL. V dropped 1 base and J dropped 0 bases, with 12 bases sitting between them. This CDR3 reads CASSQVGQDLNTEAFF. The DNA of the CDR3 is TGCGCCAGCAGCCAAGTTGGGCAGGACCTGAACACTGAAGCTTTCTTT.

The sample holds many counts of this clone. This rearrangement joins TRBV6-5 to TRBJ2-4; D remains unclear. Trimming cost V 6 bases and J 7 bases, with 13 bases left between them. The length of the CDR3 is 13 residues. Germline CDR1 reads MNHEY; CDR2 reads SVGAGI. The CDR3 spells CASSPASGNIQYF. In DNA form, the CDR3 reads TGTGCCAGCAGCCCCGCCAGTGGGAACATTCAGTACTTC.

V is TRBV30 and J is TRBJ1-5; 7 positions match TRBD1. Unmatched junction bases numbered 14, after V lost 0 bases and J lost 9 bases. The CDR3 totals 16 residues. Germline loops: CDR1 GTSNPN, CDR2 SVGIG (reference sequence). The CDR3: CAWSVSDRVKVGPQHF. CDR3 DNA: TGTGCCTGGAGTGTGAGCGACAGGGTGAAAGTGGGGCCCCAGCATTTT. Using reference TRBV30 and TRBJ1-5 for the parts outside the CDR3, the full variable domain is SQTIHQWPATLVQPVGSPLSLECTVEGTSNPNLYWYRQAAGRGLQLLFYSVGIGQISSEVPQNLSASRPQDRQFILSSKKLLLSDSGFYLCAWSVSDRVKVGPQHFGDGTRLSIL.

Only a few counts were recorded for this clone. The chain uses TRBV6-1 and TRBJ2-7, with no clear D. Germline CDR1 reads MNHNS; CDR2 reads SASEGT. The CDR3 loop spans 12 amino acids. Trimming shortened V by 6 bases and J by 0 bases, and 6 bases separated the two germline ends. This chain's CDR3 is CASRRVSYEQYF. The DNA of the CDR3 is TGTGCCAGCAGGCGAGTCTCCTACGAGCAGTACTTC.

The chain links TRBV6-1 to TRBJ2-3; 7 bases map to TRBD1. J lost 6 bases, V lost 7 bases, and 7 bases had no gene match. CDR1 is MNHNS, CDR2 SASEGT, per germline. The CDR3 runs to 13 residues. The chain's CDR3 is CASIVGGRDTQYF. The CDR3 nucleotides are TGTGCCAGCATCGTAGGGGGCAGGGATACGCAGTATTTT.

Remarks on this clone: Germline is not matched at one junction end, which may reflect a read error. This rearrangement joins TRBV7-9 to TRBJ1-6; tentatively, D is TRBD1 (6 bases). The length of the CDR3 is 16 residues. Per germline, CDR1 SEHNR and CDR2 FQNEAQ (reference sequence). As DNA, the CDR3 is TGCGCCAGCAGCCTCGCCTCCGGGACACGTAATTCACCCCTCCACTTT. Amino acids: CASSLASGTRNSPLHF.

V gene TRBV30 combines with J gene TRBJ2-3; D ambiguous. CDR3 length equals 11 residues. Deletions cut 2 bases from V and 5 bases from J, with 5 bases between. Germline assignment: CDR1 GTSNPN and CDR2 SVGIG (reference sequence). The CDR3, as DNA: TGTGCCTGGAGTACGGGAGATACGCAGTATTTT. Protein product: CAWSTGDTQYF.

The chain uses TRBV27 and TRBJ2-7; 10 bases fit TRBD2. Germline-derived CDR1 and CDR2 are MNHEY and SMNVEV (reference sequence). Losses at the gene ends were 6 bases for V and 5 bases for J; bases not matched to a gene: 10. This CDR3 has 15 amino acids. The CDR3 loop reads CASRKTSGPVHEQYF. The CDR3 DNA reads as TGTGCCAGCAGAAAGACTAGCGGGCCTGTCCACGAGCAGTACTTC.

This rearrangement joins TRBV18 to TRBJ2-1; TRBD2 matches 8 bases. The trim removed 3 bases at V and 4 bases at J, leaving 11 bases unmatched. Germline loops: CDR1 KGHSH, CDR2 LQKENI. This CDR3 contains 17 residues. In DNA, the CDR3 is TGTGCCAGCTCACCGGACACTAGCGGAATAACATACAATGAGCAGTTCTTC. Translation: CASSPDTSGITYNEQFF.

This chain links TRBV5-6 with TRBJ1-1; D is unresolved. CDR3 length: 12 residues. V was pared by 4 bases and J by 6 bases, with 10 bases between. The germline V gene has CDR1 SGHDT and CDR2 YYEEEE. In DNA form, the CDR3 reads TGTGCCAGCAGCCTAGGAAGGGCTGAAGCTTTCTTT. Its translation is CASSLGRAEAFF.

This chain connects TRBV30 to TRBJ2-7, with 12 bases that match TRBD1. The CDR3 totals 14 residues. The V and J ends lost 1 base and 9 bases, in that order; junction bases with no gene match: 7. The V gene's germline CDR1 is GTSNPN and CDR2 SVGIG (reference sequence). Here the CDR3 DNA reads TGTGCCTGGAGTGGGGGGACAGGGGGCTTAGGGCAGTACTTC. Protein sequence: CAWSGGTGGLGQYF.

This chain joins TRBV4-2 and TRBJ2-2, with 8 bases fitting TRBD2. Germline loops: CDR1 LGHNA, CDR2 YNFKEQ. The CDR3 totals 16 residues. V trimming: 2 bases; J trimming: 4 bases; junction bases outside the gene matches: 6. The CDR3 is CASSQPGLVSTGELFF. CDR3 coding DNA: TGTGCCAGCAGCCAACCGGGACTAGTGAGCACCGGGGAGCTGTTTTTT.

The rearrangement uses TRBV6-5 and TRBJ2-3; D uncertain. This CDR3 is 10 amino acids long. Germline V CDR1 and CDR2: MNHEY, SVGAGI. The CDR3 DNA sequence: TGTGCTGCATACGCAGATACGCAGTATTTT. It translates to CAAYADTQYF.

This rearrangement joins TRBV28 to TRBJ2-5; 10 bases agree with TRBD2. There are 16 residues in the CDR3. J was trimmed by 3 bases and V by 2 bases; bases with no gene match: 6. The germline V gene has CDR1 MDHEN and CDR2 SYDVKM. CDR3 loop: CASSLSASGGKETQYF. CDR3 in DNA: TGTGCCAGCAGTTTAAGTGCTAGCGGGGGAAAAGAGACCCAGTACTTC.

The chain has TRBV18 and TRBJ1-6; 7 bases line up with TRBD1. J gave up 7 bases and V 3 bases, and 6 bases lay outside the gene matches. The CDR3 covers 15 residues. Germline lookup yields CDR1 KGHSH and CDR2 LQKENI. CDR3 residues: CASSPNRGGNSPLHF. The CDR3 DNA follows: TGTGCCAGCTCACCGAACAGGGGAGGCAATTCACCCCTCCACTTT.

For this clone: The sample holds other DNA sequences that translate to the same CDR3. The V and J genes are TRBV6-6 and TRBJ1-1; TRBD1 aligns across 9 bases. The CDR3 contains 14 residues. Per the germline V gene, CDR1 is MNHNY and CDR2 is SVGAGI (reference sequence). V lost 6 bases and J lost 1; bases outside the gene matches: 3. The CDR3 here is CASRGQGTNTEAFF. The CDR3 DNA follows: TGTGCCAGCAGGGGACAGGGCACGAACACTGAAGCTTTCTTT.

CDR3 DNA: TGCAGCGTTGAGTATAGCAATCAGCCCCAGCATTTT. It encodes CSVEYSNQPQHF. J is TRBJ1-5 and V is TRBV29-1, with D unclear. CDR3 size: 12 residues. Germline values: CDR1 SQVTM, CDR2 ANQGSEA. Trimming removed 3 bases at V and 0 bases at J, with 3 bases between.